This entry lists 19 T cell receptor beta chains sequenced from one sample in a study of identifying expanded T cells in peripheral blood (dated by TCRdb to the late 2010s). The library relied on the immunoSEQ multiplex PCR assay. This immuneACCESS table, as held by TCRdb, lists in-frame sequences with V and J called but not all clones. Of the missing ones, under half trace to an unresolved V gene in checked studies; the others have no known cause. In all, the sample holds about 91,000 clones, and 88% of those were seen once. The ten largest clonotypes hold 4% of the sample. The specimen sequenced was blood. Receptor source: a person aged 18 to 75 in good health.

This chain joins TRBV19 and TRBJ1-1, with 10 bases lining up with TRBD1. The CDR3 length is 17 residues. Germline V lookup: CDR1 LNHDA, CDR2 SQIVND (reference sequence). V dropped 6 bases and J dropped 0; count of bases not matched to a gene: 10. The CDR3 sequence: CASSYLTGGPMNTEAFF. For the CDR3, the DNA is TGTGCCAGTAGCTACCTGACAGGGGGCCCCATGAACACTGAAGCTTTCTTT.

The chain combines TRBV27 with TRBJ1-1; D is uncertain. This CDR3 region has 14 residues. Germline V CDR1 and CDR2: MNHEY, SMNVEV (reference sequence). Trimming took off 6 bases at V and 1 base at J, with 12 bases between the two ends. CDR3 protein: CASRERNGNTEAFF. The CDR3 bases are TGTGCCAGCAGGGAGAGGAACGGGAACACTGAAGCTTTCTTT.

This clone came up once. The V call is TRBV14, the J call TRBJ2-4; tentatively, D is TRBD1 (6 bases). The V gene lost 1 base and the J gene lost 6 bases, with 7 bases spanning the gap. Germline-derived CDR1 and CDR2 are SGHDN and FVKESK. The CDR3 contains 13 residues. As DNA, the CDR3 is TGTGCCAGCAGCCAAGTACAGGGAAACATTCAGTACTTC. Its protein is CASSQVQGNIQYF.

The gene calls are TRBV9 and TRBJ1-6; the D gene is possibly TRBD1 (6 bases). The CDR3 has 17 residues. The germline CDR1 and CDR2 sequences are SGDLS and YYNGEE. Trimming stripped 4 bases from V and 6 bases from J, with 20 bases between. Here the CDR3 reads CASSSTLGTPLNSPLHF. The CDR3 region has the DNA TGTGCCAGCAGCTCCACCCTCGGGACACCACTTAATTCACCCCTCCACTTT.

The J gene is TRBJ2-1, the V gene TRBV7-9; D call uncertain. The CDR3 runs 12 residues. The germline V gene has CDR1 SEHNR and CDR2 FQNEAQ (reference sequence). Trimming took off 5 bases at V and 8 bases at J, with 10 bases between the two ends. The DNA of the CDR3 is TGTGCCAGCAGCGTTACAACGGATGAGCAGTTCTTC. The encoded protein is CASSVTTDEQFF.

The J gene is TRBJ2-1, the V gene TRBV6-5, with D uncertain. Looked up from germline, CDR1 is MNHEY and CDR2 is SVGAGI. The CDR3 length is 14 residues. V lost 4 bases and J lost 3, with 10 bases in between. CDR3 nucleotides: TGTGCCAGCAGTTCAAAGACTGACTACAATGAGCAGTTCTTC. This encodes CASSSKTDYNEQFF.

The CDR3 reads CASSQTDINTEAFF. DNA of the CDR3: TGTGCCAGCAGCCAGACCGATATTAACACTGAAGCTTTCTTT. The gene calls are TRBV6-4 and TRBJ1-1; D unresolved. Germline CDR1 reads MRHNA; CDR2 reads SNTAGT. This CDR3 is built from 14 residues. With 6 bases removed from V and 2 bases from J, the gap between germline ends came to 13 bases.

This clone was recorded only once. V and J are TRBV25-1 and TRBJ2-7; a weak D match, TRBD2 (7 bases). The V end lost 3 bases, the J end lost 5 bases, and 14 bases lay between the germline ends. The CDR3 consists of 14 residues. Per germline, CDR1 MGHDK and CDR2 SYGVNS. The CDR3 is CASSEPGGGDEQYF. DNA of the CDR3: TGTGCCAGCAGTGAGCCGGGGGGCGGGGACGAGCAGTACTTC.

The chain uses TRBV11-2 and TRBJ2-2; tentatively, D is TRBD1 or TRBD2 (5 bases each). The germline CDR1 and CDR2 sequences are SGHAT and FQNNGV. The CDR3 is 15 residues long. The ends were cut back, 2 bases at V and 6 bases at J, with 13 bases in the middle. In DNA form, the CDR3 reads TGTGCCAGCAGCTTACGGGGCGCCGTCGCCGGGGAGCTGTTTTTT. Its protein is CASSLRGAVAGELFF.

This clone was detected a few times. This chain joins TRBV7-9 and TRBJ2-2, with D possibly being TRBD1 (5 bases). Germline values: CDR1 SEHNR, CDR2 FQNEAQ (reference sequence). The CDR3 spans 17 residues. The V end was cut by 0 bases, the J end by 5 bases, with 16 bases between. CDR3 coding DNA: TGTGCCAGCAGCTTAGCCAGGGATTGGGAAATAACCGGGGAGCTGTTTTTT. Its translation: CASSLARDWEITGELFF.

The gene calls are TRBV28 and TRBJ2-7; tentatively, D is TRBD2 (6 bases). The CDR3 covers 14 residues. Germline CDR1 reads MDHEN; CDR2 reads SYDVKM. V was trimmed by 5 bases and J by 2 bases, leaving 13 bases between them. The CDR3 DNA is TGTGCCAGCAGTGTGCAGGGAGGAACCTACGAGCAGTACTTC. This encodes CASSVQGGTYEQYF.

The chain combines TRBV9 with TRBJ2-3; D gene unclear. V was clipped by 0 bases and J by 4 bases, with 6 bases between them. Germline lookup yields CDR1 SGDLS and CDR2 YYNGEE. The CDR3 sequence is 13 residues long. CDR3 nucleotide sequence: TGTGCCAGCAGCGTAGTTAGTTCAGATACGCAGTATTTT. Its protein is CASSVVSSDTQYF.

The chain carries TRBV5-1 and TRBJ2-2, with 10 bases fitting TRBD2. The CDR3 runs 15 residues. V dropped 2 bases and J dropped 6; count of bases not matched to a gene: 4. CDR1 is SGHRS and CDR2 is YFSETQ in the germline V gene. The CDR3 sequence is CASSLTSGVPGELFF. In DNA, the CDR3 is TGCGCCAGCAGCTTAACTAGCGGGGTACCCGGGGAGCTGTTTTTT.

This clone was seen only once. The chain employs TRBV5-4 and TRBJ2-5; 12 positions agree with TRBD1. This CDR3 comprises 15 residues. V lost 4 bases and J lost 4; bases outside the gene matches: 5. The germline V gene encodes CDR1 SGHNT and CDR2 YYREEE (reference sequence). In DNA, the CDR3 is TGTGCCAGCAGCCAAGGGGGACAGGGGGCAGAGACCCAGTACTTC. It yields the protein CASSQGGQGAETQYF. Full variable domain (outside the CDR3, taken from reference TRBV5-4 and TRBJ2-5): ETGVTQSPTHLIKTRGQQVTLRCSSQSGHNTVSWYQQALGQGPQFIFQYYREEENGRGNFPPRFSGLQFPNYSSELNVNALELDDSALYLCASSQGGQGAETQYFGPGTRLLVL.

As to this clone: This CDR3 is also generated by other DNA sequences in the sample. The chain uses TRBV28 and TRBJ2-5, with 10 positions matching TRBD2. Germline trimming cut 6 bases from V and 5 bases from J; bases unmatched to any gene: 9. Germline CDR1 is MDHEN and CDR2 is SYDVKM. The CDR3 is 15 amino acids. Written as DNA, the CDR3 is TGTGCCAGCAGCTCGTTAGCGGGAGGCGCTGAGACCCAGTACTTC. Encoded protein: CASSSLAGGAETQYF.

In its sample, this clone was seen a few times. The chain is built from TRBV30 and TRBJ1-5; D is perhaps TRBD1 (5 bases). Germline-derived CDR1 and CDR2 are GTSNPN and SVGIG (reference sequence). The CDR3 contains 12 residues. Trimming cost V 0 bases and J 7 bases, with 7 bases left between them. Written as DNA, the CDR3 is TGTGCCTGGAGTGTAGGGGCCCAGCCCCAGCATTTT. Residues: CAWSVGAQPQHF.

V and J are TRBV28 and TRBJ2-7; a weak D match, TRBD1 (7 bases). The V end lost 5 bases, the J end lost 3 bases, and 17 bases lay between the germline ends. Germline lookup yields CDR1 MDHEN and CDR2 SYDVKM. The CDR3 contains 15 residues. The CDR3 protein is CASSPPFQGGYEQYF. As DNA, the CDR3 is TGTGCCAGCAGTCCCCCATTCCAGGGGGGCTACGAGCAGTACTTC.

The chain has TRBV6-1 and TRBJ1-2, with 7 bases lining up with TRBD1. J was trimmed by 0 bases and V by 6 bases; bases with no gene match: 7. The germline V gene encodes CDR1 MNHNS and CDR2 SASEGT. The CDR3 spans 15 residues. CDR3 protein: CASRSGTATNYGYTF. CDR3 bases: TGTGCCAGCAGATCAGGGACAGCGACTAACTATGGCTACACCTTC.

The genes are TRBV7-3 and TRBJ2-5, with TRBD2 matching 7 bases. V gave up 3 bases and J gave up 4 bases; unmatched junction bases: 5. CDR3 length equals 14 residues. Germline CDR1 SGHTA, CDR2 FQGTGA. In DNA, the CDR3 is TGTGCCAGCAGCTTTTTCGGCGGGGGAGAGACCCAGTACTTC. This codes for CASSFFGGGETQYF.